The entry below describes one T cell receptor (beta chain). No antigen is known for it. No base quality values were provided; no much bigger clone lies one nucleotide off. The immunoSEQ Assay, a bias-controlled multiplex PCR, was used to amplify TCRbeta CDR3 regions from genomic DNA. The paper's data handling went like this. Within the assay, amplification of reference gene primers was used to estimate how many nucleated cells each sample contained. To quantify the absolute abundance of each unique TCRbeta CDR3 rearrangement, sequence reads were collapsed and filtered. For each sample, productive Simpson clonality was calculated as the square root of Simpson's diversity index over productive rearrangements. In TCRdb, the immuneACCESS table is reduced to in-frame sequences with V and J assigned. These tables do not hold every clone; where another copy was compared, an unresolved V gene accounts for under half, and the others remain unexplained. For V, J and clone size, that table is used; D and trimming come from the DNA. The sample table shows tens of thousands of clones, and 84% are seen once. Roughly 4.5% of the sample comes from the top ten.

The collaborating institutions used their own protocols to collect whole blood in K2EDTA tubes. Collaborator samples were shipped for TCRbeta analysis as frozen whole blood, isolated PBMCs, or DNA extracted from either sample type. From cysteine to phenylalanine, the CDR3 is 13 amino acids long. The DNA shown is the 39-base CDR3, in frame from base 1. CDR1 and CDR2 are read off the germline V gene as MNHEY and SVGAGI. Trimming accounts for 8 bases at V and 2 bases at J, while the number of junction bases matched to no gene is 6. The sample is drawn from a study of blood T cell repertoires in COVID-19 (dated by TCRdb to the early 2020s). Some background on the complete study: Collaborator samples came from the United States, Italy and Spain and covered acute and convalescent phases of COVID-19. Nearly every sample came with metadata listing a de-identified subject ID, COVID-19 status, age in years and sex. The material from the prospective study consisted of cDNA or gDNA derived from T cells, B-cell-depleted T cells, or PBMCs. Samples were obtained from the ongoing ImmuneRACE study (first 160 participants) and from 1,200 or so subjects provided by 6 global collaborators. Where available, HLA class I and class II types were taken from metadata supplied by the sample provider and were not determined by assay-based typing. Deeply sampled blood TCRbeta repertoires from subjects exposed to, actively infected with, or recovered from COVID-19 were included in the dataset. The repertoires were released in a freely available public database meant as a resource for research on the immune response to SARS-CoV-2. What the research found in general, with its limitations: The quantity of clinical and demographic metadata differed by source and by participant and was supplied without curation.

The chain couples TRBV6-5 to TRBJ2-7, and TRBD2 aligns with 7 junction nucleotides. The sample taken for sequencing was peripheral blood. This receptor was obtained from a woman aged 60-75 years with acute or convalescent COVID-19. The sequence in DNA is TGTGCCAGCCGATATACTAGCGCCTACGAGCAGTACTTC. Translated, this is CASRYTSAYEQYF.